These T cell receptor beta chains were read from a single sample in a study of shared clonotypes between healthy human individuals. The repertoire was sequenced with immunoSEQ multiplex PCR; TCRdb's copy has only in-frame clones and lacks some. Of 550,000 to 800,000 clones in the sample, over 65% were seen once. The sequencing input was memory CD4+ T cells sorted from blood. Every receptor here comes from a woman under 40 in good health. The CDR3 runs from the conserved cysteine through the conserved F or W. A D gene is named only where the DNA matches it firmly. For some rows the clone size is stated as once, few or many, or as a class when expanded; others skip it.

v_call,clone_size,d_call,j_call,cdr3_aa,cdr3_nt
TRBV19,NA,NA,TRBJ2-1,CASSIGAGSSYNEQFF,TGTGCCAGTAGTATAGGGGCGGGAAGCTCCTACAATGAGCAGTTCTTC
TRBV28,NA,NA,TRBJ2-7,CASSSPGASHVEEQYF,TGTGCCAGCAGTTCCCCCGGGGCATCCCACGTAGAGGAGCAGTACTTC
TRBV28,NA,TRBD1,TRBJ1-5,CASRGQHQPQHF,TGTGCCAGCAGGGGACAGCATCAGCCCCAGCATTTT
TRBV19,NA,NA,TRBJ2-7,CASSPAGQTKDRGYYEQYF,TGTGCCAGTAGTCCGGCGGGACAGACAAAAGATAGGGGGTACTACGAGCAGTACTTC
TRBV7-2,NA,TRBD1,TRBJ2-4,CASSLDRVGTNKNIQYF,TGTGCCAGCAGCTTGGACAGGGTGGGAACGAACAAAAACATTCAGTACTTC
TRBV7-2,NA,NA,TRBJ1-5,CASSTNAVTSNQPQHF,TGTGCCAGCAGTACTAACGCAGTGACGAGCAATCAGCCCCAGCATTTT
TRBV5-1,NA,NA,TRBJ2-1,CASSLDRASYNEQFF,TGCGCCAGCAGCTTGGACAGGGCCTCCTACAATGAGCAGTTCTTC
TRBV18,NA,NA,TRBJ2-2,CASSPRGLLNTGELFF,TGTGCCAGCTCACCCAGAGGACTGCTGAACACCGGGGAGCTGTTTTTT
TRBV7-2,NA,TRBD2,TRBJ2-3,CASSLATVAGASTDTQYF,TGTGCCAGCAGCTTGGCAACCGTAGCGGGAGCTAGCACAGATACGCAGTATTTT
TRBV5-1,NA,NA,TRBJ2-2,CASSPRGAGELFF,TGCGCCAGCAGCCCCAGGGGCGCCGGGGAGCTGTTTTTT
TRBV2,few,TRBD2,TRBJ2-1,CASIRLAEIRNEQFF,TGTGCCAGCATTCGACTAGCGGAGATACGCAATGAGCAGTTCTTC
TRBV15,NA,NA,TRBJ2-2,CATSRGPSGELFF,TGTGCCACCAGCAGAGGTCCGTCCGGGGAGCTGTTTTTT
TRBV19,NA,TRBD1,TRBJ2-6,CASGTGGTNGANVLTF,TGTGCCAGTGGGACAGGGGGGACGAACGGGGCCAACGTCCTGACTTTC
TRBV10-3,NA,TRBD2,TRBJ2-7,CAISESTSPLSYEQYF,TGTGCCATCAGTGAGTCGACTAGCCCTCTCTCCTACGAGCAGTACTTC
TRBV5-1,NA,NA,TRBJ2-1,CASSLGASVGYNEQFF,TGCGCCAGCAGCTTGGGAGCGAGCGTTGGGTACAATGAGCAGTTCTTC
TRBV7-9,NA,NA,TRBJ1-1,CASSLTANTEAFF,TGTGCCAGCAGCTTGACAGCGAACACTGAAGCTTTCTTT
TRBV6-5,NA,TRBD2,TRBJ2-1,CASSLIAGGDNEQFF,TGTGCCAGCAGTCTAATAGCGGGAGGGGACAATGAGCAGTTCTTC
TRBV18,NA,TRBD1,TRBJ2-7,CASTSGQGNEQYF,TGTGCCAGCACTTCGGGACAGGGCAACGAGCAGTACTTC
TRBV7-9,NA,TRBD1,TRBJ1-4,CASSLAQQGFEKLFF,TGTGCCAGCAGCTTAGCGCAACAGGGGTTCGAAAAACTGTTTTTT
TRBV28,NA,NA,TRBJ1-5,CASSFGGVVGNQPQHF,TGTGCCAGCAGTTTTGGGGGGGTAGTAGGCAATCAGCCCCAGCATTTT
TRBV5-1,NA,TRBD1,TRBJ2-1,CASSFSRGKGQFF,TGCGCCAGCAGCTTTAGCAGGGGGAAGGGGCAGTTCTTC
TRBV19,NA,NA,TRBJ1-5,CASSIGYSNQPQHF,TGTGCCAGTAGTATCGGTTATAGCAATCAGCCCCAGCATTTT
TRBV5-1,once,TRBD2,TRBJ2-3,CASSLGFLAGGSTDTQYF,TGCGCCAGCAGCTTGGGTTTCCTAGCGGGAGGAAGCACAGATACGCAGTATTTT
TRBV7-9,NA,TRBD1,TRBJ1-1,CASSLGDRGNTEAFF,TGTGCCAGCAGCTTAGGGGACAGGGGGAACACTGAAGCTTTCTTT
TRBV6-1,NA,NA,TRBJ1-5,CASRSSPGNQPQHF,TGTGCCAGCAGATCCAGCCCAGGGAATCAGCCCCAGCATTTT
TRBV7-2,NA,NA,TRBJ2-2,CASSPKRVGELFF,TGTGCCAGCAGCCCGAAAAGGGTCGGGGAGCTGTTTTTT
TRBV7-6,once,NA,TRBJ2-5,CASSLGRQVPLGETQYF,TGTGCCAGCAGCTTAGGGCGGCAGGTCCCGCTTGGGGAGACCCAGTACTTC
TRBV2,NA,TRBD1,TRBJ1-4,CASSPLTGVQKLFF,TGTGCCAGCAGTCCCCTGACAGGGGTGCAAAAACTGTTTTTT
TRBV6-5,NA,NA,TRBJ1-1,CASSRDAGAEAFF,TGTGCCAGCAGTAGGGACGCAGGGGCTGAAGCTTTCTTT
TRBV29-1,NA,NA,TRBJ2-5,CSGRGGQETQYF,TGCAGCGGCAGGGGGGGGCAAGAGACCCAGTACTTC
TRBV25-1,few,NA,TRBJ2-5,CASSEYAQETQYF,TGTGCCAGCAGTGAATACGCCCAAGAGACCCAGTACTTC
TRBV4-1,NA,NA,TRBJ1-1,CASSQRDSNTEAFF,TGCGCCAGCAGCCAAAGGGACTCGAACACTGAAGCTTTCTTT
TRBV10-3,NA,TRBD1,TRBJ1-3,CAINSGTGLGNTIYF,TGTGCCATCAATTCCGGGACAGGGCTAGGAAACACCATATATTTT
TRBV5-1,NA,NA,TRBJ1-1,CASSTSGNTEAFF,TGCGCCAGCAGCACTTCCGGGAACACTGAAGCTTTCTTT
TRBV7-9,NA,TRBD1,TRBJ1-4,CASSLGGRGHEKLFF,TGTGCCAGCAGCTTAGGTGGCAGGGGGCATGAAAAACTGTTTTTT
TRBV6-1,NA,NA,TRBJ1-1,CASSVPGPNTEAFF,TGTGCCAGCAGTGTCCCGGGACCAAACACTGAAGCTTTCTTT
TRBV5-1,NA,NA,TRBJ2-1,CASSFNSQRVEQFF,TGCGCCAGCAGCTTTAACTCGCAACGTGTCGAGCAGTTCTTC
TRBV7-3,NA,NA,TRBJ2-7,CASSFSPSSDEQYF,TGTGCCAGCAGCTTTTCTCCTAGCTCTGACGAGCAGTACTTC
TRBV21-1,NA,NA,TRBJ1-2,CASSKTFSWTANQLYTF,TGTGCCAGCAGCAAAACTTTCTCCTGGACAGCGAACCAGCTCTACACCTTC
TRBV14,many,NA,TRBJ1-1,CASSQAQNLGLNTEAFF,TGTGCCAGCAGCCAAGCGCAAAATCTCGGATTGAACACTGAAGCTTTCTTT
TRBV27,NA,NA,TRBJ1-5,CASRSGGRTTSNQPQHF,TGTGCCAGCAGATCCGGGGGAAGGACTACTAGCAATCAGCCCCAGCATTTT
TRBV28,NA,TRBD1,TRBJ2-3,CASSYLQGADTQYF,TGTGCCAGCAGTTATCTACAGGGGGCAGATACGCAGTATTTT
TRBV18,NA,NA,TRBJ2-5,CASSPGQGMETQYF,TGTGCCAGCTCACCGGGGCAGGGGATGGAGACCCAGTACTTC
TRBV2,many,NA,TRBJ1-1,CASRRTERAEAFF,TGTGCCAGCAGGCGGACAGAAAGGGCTGAAGCTTTCTTT
TRBV11-3,NA,NA,TRBJ1-1,CASSPRLGNTEAFF,TGTGCCAGCAGCCCCCGACTGGGGAACACTGAAGCTTTCTTT